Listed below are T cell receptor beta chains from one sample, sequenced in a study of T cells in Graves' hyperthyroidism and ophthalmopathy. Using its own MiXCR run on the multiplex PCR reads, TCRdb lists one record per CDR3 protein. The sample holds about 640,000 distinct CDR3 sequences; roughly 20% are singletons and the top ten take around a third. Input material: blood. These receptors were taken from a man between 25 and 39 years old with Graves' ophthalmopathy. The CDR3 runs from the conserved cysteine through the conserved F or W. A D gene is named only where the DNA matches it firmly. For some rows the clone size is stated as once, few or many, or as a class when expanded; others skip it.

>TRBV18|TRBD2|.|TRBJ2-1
TGTGCCAGCTCACTCCAACCGGGACTAGCGGGAGGAACCTACAATGAGCAGTTCTTC
CASSLQPGLAGGTYNEQFF
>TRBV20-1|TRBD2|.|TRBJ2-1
TGCAGTGCTAGAGATAGTGGGAGGGATGAGCAGTTCTTC
CSARDSGRDEQFF
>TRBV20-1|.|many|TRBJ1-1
TGCAGTGCTATCAACGCGGGAAGGACTGAAGCTTTCTTT
CSAINAGRTEAFF
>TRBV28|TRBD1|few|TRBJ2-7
TGTGCCAGCAGTCCCCGGGACAGTAACTACGAGCAGTACTTC
CASSPRDSNYEQYF
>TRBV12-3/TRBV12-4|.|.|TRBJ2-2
TGTGCCAGCACTATCCTCCCGAGCACCGGGGAGCTGTTTTTT
CASTILPSTGELFF
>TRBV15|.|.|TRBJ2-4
TGTGCCACCAGCAGCCCGACAGGAATCAACATTCAGTACTTC
CATSSPTGINIQYF
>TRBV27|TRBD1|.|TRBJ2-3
TGTGCCAGCAGTTCCCGGGACAGGGGAACAGATACGCAGTATTTT
CASSSRDRGTDTQYF
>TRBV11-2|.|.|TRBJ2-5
TGTGCCAGCAGTTCCGCCCGGCTGACGTACTTC
CASSSARLTYF
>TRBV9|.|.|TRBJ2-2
TGTGCCAGCAGCGTAGACGGGAGAGGAACCGGGGAGCTGTTTTTT
CASSVDGRGTGELFF
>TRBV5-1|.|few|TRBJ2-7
TGCGCCAGCAGCTCTGCAGGGTTGGGCTACGAGCAGTACTTC
CASSSAGLGYEQYF
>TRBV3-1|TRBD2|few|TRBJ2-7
TGTGCCAGCAGCCCACGAAGCGGGAGGGGGAGCTACGAGCAGTACTTC
CASSPRSGRGSYEQYF
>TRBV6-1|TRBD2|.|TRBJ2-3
TGTGCCAGCAGTCTGGACCGGGGACTAGCGGGAGATACGCAGTATTTT
CASSLDRGLAGDTQYF
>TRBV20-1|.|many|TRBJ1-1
TGCAGTGCTCTCGACAGGGAAGCTTTCTTT
CSALDREAFF
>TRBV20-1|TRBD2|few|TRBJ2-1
TGCAGTGCCAGCGTGGCTAGCGGATACAATAAGCAGTTCTTC
CSASVASGYNKQFF